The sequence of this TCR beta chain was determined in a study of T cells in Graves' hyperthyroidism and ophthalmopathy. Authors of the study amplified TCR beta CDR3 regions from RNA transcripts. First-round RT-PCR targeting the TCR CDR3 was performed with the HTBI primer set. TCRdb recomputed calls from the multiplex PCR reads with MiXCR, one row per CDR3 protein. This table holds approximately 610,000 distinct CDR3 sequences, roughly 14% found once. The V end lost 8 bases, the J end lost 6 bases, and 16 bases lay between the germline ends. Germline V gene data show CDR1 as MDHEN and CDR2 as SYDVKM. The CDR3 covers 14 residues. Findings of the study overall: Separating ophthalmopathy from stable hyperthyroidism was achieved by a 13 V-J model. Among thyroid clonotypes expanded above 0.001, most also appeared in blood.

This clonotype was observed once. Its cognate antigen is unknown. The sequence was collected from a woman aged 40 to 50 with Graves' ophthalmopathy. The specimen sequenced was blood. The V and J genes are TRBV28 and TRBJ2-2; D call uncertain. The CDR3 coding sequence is TGTGCCAGCGGTGGGAATAATTCTCCCGGGGAGCTGTTTTTT. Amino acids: CASGGNNSPGELFF.